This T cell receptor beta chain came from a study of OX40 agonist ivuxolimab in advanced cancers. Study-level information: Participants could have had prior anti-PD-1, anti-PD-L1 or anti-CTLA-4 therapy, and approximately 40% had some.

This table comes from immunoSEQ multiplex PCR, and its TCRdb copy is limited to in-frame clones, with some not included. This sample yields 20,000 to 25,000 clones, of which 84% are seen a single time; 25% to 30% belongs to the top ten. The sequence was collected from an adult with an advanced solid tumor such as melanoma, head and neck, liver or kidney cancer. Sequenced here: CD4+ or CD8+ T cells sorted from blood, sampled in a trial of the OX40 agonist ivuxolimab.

CDR3 loop: CASSPSGMGYEQYF. CDR3 DNA sequence: TGCGCCAGCAGCCCGTCTGGGATGGGCTACGAGCAGTACTTC. This chain connects TRBV4-1 to TRBJ2-7; D not certain. The CDR3 runs to 14 residues. Germline V CDR1 and CDR2: MGHRA, YSYEKL. V was clipped by 4 bases and J by 3 bases, with 13 bases between them.